This T cell receptor beta chain stems from a study of cytomegalovirus exposure and HLA in healthy donors. The PCR used 60 Vbeta and 13 Jbeta primers. The repertoire was sequenced with immunoSEQ multiplex PCR; TCRdb's copy has only in-frame clones and lacks some. There are nearly 110,000 clones in the sample; 60% to 75% occur only once, and around 2.6% lies in the top ten. Regarding the study as a whole: Near-uniform donor sequencing depth was presumed by presence/absence analyses.

This CDR3 spans 14 amino acids. Germline values: CDR1 SNHLY, CDR2 FYNNEI. V lost 7 bases to trimming and J lost 2 bases, with 13 bases between them. Comments on this clone: Its target is unknown.

V and J are TRBV2 and TRBJ2-3, with D possibly matching TRBD1 (6 bases). Sample: PBMCs. The receptor was isolated from a male donor in good health and CMV-seropositive. The CDR3 reads CASTMDRNTDTQYF. CDR3 bases: TGTGCCAGCACCATGGACAGAAACACAGATACGCAGTATTTT.